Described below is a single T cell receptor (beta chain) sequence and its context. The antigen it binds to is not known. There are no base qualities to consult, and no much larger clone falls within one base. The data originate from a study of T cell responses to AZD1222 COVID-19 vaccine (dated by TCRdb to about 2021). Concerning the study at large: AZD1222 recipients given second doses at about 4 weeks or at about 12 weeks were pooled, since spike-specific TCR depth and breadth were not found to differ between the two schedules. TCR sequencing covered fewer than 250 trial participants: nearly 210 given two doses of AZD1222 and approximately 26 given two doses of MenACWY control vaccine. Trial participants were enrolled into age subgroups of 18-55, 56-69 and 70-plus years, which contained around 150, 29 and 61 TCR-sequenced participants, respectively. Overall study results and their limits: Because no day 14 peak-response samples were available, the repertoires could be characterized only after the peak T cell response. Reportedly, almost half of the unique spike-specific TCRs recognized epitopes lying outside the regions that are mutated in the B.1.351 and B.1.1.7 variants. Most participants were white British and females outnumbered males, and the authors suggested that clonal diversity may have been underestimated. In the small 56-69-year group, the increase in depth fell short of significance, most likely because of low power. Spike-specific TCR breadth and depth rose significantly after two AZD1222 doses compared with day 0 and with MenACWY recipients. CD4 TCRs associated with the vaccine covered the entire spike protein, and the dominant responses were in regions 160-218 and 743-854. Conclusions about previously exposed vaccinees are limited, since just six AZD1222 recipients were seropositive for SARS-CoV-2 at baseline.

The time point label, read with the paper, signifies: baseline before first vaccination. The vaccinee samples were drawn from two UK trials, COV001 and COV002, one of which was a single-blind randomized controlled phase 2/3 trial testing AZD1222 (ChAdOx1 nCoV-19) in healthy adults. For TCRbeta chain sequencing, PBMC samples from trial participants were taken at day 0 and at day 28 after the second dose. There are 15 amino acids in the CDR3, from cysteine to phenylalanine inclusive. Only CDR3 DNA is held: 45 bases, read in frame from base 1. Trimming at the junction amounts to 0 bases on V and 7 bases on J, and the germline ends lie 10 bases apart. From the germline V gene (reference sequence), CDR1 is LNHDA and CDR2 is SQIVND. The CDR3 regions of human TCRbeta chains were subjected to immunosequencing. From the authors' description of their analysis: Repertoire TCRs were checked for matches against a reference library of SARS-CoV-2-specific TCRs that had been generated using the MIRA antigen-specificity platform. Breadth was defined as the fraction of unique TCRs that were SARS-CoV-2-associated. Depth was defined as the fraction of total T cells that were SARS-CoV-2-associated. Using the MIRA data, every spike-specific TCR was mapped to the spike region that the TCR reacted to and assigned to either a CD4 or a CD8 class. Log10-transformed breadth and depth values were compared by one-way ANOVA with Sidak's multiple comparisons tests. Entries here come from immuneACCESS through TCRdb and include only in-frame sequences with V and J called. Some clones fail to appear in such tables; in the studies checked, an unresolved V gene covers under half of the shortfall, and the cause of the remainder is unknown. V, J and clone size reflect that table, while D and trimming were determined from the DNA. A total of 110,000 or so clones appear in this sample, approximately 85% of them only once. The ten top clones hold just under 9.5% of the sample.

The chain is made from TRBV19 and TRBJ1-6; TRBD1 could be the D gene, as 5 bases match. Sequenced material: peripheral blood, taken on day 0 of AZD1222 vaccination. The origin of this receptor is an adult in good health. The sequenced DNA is TGTGCCAGTAGTATAGACAGGGCCGAAAATTCACCCCTCCACTTT. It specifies CASSIDRAENSPLHF.